The T cell receptor (beta chain) described here comes from a study of T cell repertoires in cytomegalovirus infection. About the research overall: Based on public TCR beta signatures, there were indications of CMV infection and of a matching HLA type.

This clonotype was observed at least ten times. Its target is not known. TCRdb itself ran the reads through MiXCR, one entry per CDR3 protein. The sample carries approximately 990,000 distinct CDR3 sequences, roughly 30% recorded once. CDR1 SGHVS and CDR2 FNYEAQ come from the germline V gene. With 1 base removed from V and 4 bases from J, the gap between germline ends came to 17 bases. This CDR3 spans 17 amino acids. Study findings and constraints: Frequencies of public TCR beta families were cumulated, and this identified carriers of CMV plus the relevant HLA.

The chain combines TRBV7-6 with TRBJ2-1; D tentatively fits TRBD1 or TRBD2 (5 bases each). Sequenced here: cultured CD8+ T cells from PBMCs, sampled from culture after CMV antigen stimulation. The clonotype comes from a human donor in good health (CMV status not recorded). Some clones in this sample may be carry-over from other donors' samples. The CDR3 loop reads CASSLVEGPYMYNEQFF. Written as DNA, the CDR3 is TGTGCCAGCAGCTTAGTTGAGGGGCCGTATATGTACAATGAGCAGTTCTTC.